These 19 T cell receptor beta chains came from one sample sequenced in a study of shared clonotypes between healthy human individuals. Measured with immunoSEQ multiplex PCR; TCRdb has only the in-frame clones, and not every one. This table holds hundreds of thousands of clones, around four fifths found once. Sequencing was performed on memory CD4+ T cells sorted from blood. Subset in this sample: CD45RA-negative fraction. Receptors originate from a man aged 25 to 40 in good health.

V is TRBV30 and J is TRBJ2-7; D assignment may be TRBD1 or TRBD2 (5 bases each). Trimming pared 2 bases from V and 0 bases from J, leaving 17 bases between. This CDR3 is built from 16 residues. Germline CDR1 is GTSNPN and CDR2 is SVGIG (reference sequence). The CDR3: CAWSPVRGTFSYEQYF. The DNA for the CDR3 is TGTGCCTGGAGTCCTGTCAGAGGGACCTTCTCCTACGAGCAGTACTTC.

For this clone: This may be a read error, as it is one base from a much larger clone. The chain uses TRBV6-1 and TRBJ2-7; no definite D call. The germline V gene encodes CDR1 MNHNS and CDR2 SASEGT. The CDR3 has 12 residues. This CDR3 is CASSVAGYKQYF. CDR3 DNA: TGTGCCAGCAGTGTAGCCGGCTACAAGCAGTACTTC.

The chain uses TRBV10-3 and TRBJ1-4; maybe TRBD1 (5 bases). The CDR3 sequence is 14 residues long. Trimming removed 3 bases from V and 4 bases from J, with 9 bases in between. Per germline, CDR1 ENHRY and CDR2 SYGVKD. In DNA, the CDR3 is TGTGCCATCAGTGAAGGGGCTCATAATGAAAAACTGTTTTTT. Translated: CAISEGAHNEKLFF.

The chain combines TRBV30 with TRBJ2-3; D ambiguous. Germline lookup yields CDR1 GTSNPN and CDR2 SVGIG (reference sequence). Trimming removed 5 bases at V and 14 bases at J, with 14 bases between. The CDR3 loop spans 10 amino acids. DNA of the CDR3: TGTGCCTGGGTCGGCCCCAAGGGGTATTTT. Its translation is CAWVGPKGYF.

This clone appeared a few times. The rearrangement joins TRBV27 to TRBJ2-1; 12 nucleotides match TRBD2. Germline lookup yields CDR1 MNHEY and CDR2 SMNVEV (reference sequence). The CDR3 spans 15 residues. The junction had 6 bases not matched to a gene; V was cut back by 2 bases and J by 10 bases. CDR3 coding DNA: TGTGCCAGCAGTTTAGTACTAGCGGGAGGCAGGGAGCAGTTCTTC. This codes for CASSLVLAGGREQFF.

This chain links TRBV5-8 with TRBJ2-2, with D perhaps TRBD2 (5 bases). The CDR3 is 13 amino acids. In germline, CDR1 is SGHTS, CDR2 YDEGEE. Between the trimmed V and J ends, which lost 6 bases and 5 bases, there was a span of 11 bases. CDR3 sequence: CASMRESTGELFF. The DNA for the CDR3 is TGTGCCAGCATGAGGGAGTCGACCGGGGAGCTGTTTTTT.

This chain links TRBV11-2 with TRBJ1-3; D not certain. The CDR3 spans 13 residues. The V gene's germline CDR1 is SGHAT and CDR2 FQNNGV. V was cut by 5 bases and J by 2 bases, with 7 bases left in between. In DNA form, the CDR3 reads TGTGCCAGCAGCCCCCTCCCTGGAAACACCATATATTTT. It codes for CASSPLPGNTIYF.

The chain links TRBV5-4 to TRBJ2-1, with 7 positions matching TRBD1. CDR1 is SGHNT, CDR2 YYREEE, per germline (reference sequence). The CDR3 is made up of 15 amino acids. Losses at the gene ends were 1 base for V and 6 bases for J; bases not matched to a gene: 7. The DNA of the CDR3 is TGTGCCAGCAGCTTGAGCGACAGGGTGGGCAATGAGCAGTTCTTC. It encodes CASSLSDRVGNEQFF.

This clone came up many times. The genes are TRBV7-9 and TRBJ1-4; perhaps TRBD1 as D (5 bases). This CDR3 has 14 residues. Germline CDR1 SEHNR, CDR2 FQNEAQ (reference sequence). The V end was cut by 5 bases, the J end by 8 bases, with 15 bases between. Here the CDR3 DNA reads TGTGCCAGCAGCCCGCAGGGTGGCGGAGAAAAACTGTTTTTT. As protein: CASSPQGGGEKLFF. The whole variable domain, filled in from reference TRBV7-9 and TRBJ1-4, reads DTGVSQNPRHKITKRGQNVTFRCDPISEHNRLYWYRQTLGQGPEFLTYFQNEAQLEKSRLLSDRFSAERPKGSFSTLEIQRTEQGDSAMYLCASSPQGGGEKLFFGSGTQLSVL.

The CDR3 region is CSAKWDEQFF. For the CDR3, the DNA is TGCAGTGCCAAGTGGGATGAGCAGTTCTTC. The chain carries TRBV20-1 and TRBJ2-1; D is ambiguous. Trimming pared 6 bases from V and 8 bases from J, leaving 8 bases between. Germline V gene data show CDR1 as DFQATT and CDR2 as SNEGSKA (reference sequence). CDR3 length: 10 amino acids.

This chain uses TRBV14 with TRBJ2-3, with TRBD2 identical over 7 bases. Germline CDR1 SGHDN, CDR2 FVKESK. The CDR3 length is 17 residues. The J segment lost 4 bases and the V segment lost 4 bases, leaving 14 bases of the junction unmatched. The CDR3 protein is CASSPLSSGRVADTQYF. Here the CDR3 DNA reads TGTGCCAGCAGCCCGCTCTCGAGTGGGAGGGTCGCAGATACGCAGTATTTT. Drawing the rest from reference TRBV14 and TRBJ2-3, the complete variable domain is EAGVTQFPSHSVIEKGQTVTLRCDPISGHDNLYWYRRVMGKEIKFLLHFVKESKQDESGMPNNRFLAERTGGTYSTLKVQPAELEDSGVYFCASSPLSSGRVADTQYFGPGTRLTVL.

This chain joins TRBV2 and TRBJ2-3, with D unresolved. V lost 8 bases, J lost 1 base, and 10 bases lay in between. From germline, CDR1 is SNHLY and CDR2 FYNNEI. The CDR3 has 13 amino acids. CDR3 DNA sequence: TGTGCCAGCCCGAATCAGGGCACAGATACGCAGTATTTT. Translation gives CASPNQGTDTQYF. Full variable domain (outside the CDR3, taken from reference TRBV2 and TRBJ2-3): EPEVTQTPSHQVTQMGQEVILRCVPISNHLYFYWYRQILGQKVEFLVSFYNNEISEKSEIFDDQFSVERPDGSNFTLKIRSTKLEDSAMYFCASPNQGTDTQYFGPGTRLTVL.

The rearrangement links TRBV27 to TRBJ1-1; TRBD1 aligns across 7 bases. This CDR3 contains 15 residues. The germline gives CDR1 MNHEY, CDR2 SMNVEV (reference sequence). CDR3 DNA: TGTGCTTCACTCCCCATACAGGGGATAAACACTGAAGCTTTCTTT. Translation: CASLPIQGINTEAFF.

This clone was recorded a few times. The rearrangement joins TRBV7-6 to TRBJ2-2; no clear D gene. Trimming shortened V by 0 bases and J by 2 bases, and 4 bases separated the two germline ends. CDR3 size: 14 residues. Germline V gene lookup returns CDR1 SGHVS and CDR2 FNYEAQ. The CDR3 sequence is CASSLAGNTGELFF. The CDR3 DNA reads TGTGCCAGCAGCTTAGCCGGAAACACCGGGGAGCTGTTTTTT.

This clone showed up just once. This sequence joins TRBV5-1 and TRBJ2-1; D remains unclear. Germline V lookup: CDR1 SGHRS, CDR2 YFSETQ. With 7 bases removed from V and 5 bases from J, the gap between germline ends came to 13 bases. This CDR3 region has 13 residues. In DNA form, the CDR3 reads TGCGCCAGCGCCGTTAGCCCCGACAATGAGCAGTTCTTC. It specifies CASAVSPDNEQFF.

This chain uses TRBV25-1 with TRBJ2-7; 7 bases are a match to TRBD1. V trimming: 5 bases; J trimming: 0 bases; junction bases outside the gene matches: 10. The germline V gene encodes CDR1 MGHDK and CDR2 SYGVNS. This CDR3 is built from 16 residues. The CDR3 here is CASSPRDRVVSYEQYF. CDR3 DNA sequence: TGTGCCAGCAGTCCCCGGGACAGAGTCGTCTCCTACGAGCAGTACTTC.

The chain uses TRBV2 and TRBJ1-5; D may be TRBD1 (6 bases). The CDR3 is 14 residues long. Germline V CDR1 and CDR2: SNHLY, FYNNEI. Trimming shortened V by 5 bases and J by 7 bases, and 15 bases separated the two germline ends. The CDR3 region is CASSLEGGEQPQHF. The CDR3 DNA is TGTGCCAGCAGTTTGGAGGGGGGCGAACAGCCCCAGCATTTT. Full variable domain (outside the CDR3, taken from reference TRBV2 and TRBJ1-5): EPEVTQTPSHQVTQMGQEVILRCVPISNHLYFYWYRQILGQKVEFLVSFYNNEISEKSEIFDDQFSVERPDGSNFTLKIRSTKLEDSAMYFCASSLEGGEQPQHFGDGTRLSIL.

The rearrangement links TRBV6-5 to TRBJ1-5; perhaps TRBD1 as D (6 bases). Germline lookup yields CDR1 MNHEY and CDR2 SVGAGI. The V end lost 5 bases, the J end lost 3 bases, and 8 bases lay between the germline ends. The CDR3 is made up of 13 amino acids. Here the CDR3 reads CASSDRPNQPQHF. DNA of the CDR3: TGTGCCAGCAGTGACAGGCCCAATCAGCCCCAGCATTTT.

The chain combines TRBV2 with TRBJ2-2; no clear D. Germline lookup yields CDR1 SNHLY and CDR2 FYNNEI. The ends were cut back, 3 bases at V and 6 bases at J, with 2 bases in the middle. The CDR3 is 11 amino acids. CDR3 in DNA: TGTGCCAGCAGTGATCCCGGGGAGCTGTTTTTT. It is translated as CASSDPGELFF.